Detailed here is one TCR beta chain. This record belongs to a study of blood T cell repertoires in COVID-19. Study in general: There were acute and convalescent COVID-19 samples, and they came from the United States, Italy and Spain. PBMCs, B-cell-depleted T cells, or T cells were the source of the cDNA or gDNA that made up the material.

The CDR3 is 16 residues long. V lost 8 bases to trimming and J lost 0 bases; unmatched junction nucleotides: 10. CDR1 MDHEN and CDR2 SYDVKM come from the germline V gene. Measured with immunoSEQ multiplex PCR; TCRdb has only the in-frame clones, and not every one. The sample includes 350,000 to 400,000 clones, 75% to 90% seen only once; the top ten take about 1%. This sequence originates from a man between 18 and 35 years old who had recovered from COVID-19. The sample consisted of PBMCs or T cells enriched from blood (not recorded which). V usage is TRBV28 and J usage is TRBJ1-2, with 9 positions matching TRBD1. This CDR3 is CASLSAGTGTNYGYTF. For the CDR3, the DNA is TGTGCCAGCCTTTCGGCCGGGACAGGGACTAACTATGGCTACACCTTC.